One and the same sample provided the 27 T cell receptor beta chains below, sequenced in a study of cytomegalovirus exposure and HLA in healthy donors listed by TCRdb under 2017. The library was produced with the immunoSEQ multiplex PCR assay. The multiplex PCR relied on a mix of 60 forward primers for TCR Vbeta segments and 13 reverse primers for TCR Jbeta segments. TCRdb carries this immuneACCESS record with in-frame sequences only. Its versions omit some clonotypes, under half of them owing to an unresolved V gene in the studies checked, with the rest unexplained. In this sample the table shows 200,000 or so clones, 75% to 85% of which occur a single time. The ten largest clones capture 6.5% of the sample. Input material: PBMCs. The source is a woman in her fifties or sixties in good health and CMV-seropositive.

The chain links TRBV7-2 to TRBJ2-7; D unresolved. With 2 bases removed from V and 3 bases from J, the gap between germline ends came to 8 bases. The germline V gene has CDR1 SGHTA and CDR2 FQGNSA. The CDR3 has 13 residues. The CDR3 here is CASSLFQDYEQYF. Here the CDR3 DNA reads TGTGCCAGCAGCTTATTTCAGGACTACGAGCAGTACTTC. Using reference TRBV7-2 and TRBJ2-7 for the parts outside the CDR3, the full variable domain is GAGVSQSPSNKVTEKGKDVELRCDPISGHTALYWYRQSLGQGLEFLIYFQGNSAPDKSGLPSDRFSAERTGGSVSTLTIQRTQQEDSAVYLCASSLFQDYEQYFGPGTRLTVT.

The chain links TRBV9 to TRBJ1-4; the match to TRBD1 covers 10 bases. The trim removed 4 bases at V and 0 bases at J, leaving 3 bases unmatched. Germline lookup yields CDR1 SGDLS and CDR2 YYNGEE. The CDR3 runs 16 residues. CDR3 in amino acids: CASSPGQGATNEKLFF. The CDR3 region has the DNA TGTGCCAGCAGCCCCGGACAGGGGGCAACTAATGAAAAACTGTTTTTT.

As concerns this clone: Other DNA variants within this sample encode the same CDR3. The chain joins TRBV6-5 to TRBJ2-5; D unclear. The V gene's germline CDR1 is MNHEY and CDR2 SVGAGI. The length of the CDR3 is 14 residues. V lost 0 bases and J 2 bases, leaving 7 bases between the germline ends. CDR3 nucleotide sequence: TGTGCCAGCAGTTACTCCCCTAGTCAAGAGACCCAGTACTTC. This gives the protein CASSYSPSQETQYF.

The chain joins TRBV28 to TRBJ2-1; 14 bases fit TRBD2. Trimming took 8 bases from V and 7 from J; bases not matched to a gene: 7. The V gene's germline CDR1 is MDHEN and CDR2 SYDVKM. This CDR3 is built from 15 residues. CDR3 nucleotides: TGTGCCAGCCGGTTGGGACTAGCGGGAGTAAATGAGCAGTTCTTC. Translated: CASRLGLAGVNEQFF.

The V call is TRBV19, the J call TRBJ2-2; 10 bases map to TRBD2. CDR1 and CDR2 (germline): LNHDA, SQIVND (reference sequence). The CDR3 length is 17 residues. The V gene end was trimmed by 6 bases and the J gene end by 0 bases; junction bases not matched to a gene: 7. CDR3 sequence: CASSDPGLATNTGELFF. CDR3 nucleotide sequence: TGTGCCAGTAGCGACCCGGGACTAGCGACGAACACCGGGGAGCTGTTTTTT.

CDR3 sequence (DNA): TGCGCCAGCAGCTTCCTTGGGGACACCACGGGAGGAACTGAAGCTTTCTTT. Protein sequence: CASSFLGDTTGGTEAFF. The gene calls are TRBV5-1 and TRBJ1-1; weak D call: TRBD1 (6 bases). V dropped 2 bases and J dropped 5 bases, with 22 bases sitting between them. The germline gives CDR1 SGHRS, CDR2 YFSETQ. The CDR3 has 17 amino acids.

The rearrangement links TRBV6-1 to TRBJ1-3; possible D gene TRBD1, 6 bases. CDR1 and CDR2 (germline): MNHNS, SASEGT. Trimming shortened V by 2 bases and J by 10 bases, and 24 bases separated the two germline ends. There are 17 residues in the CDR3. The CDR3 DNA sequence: TGTGCCAGCAGTGAATTCGGGCTGGACAGCGAAGGGCGGACCATATATTTT. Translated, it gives CASSEFGLDSEGRTIYF.

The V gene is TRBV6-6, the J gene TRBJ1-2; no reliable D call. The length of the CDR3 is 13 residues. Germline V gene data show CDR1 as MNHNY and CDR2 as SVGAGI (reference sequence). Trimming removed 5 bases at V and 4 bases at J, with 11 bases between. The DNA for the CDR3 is TGTGCCAGCAGTCCCGCGCCTGGCTATGGCTACACCTTC. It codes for CASSPAPGYGYTF.

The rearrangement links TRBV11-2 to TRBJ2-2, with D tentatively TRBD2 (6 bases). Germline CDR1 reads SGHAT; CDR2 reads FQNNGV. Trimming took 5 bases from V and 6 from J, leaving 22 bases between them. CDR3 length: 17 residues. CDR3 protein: CASSPLAQGGGSGELFF. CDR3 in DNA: TGTGCCAGCAGCCCCCTAGCCCAGGGTGGAGGGTCCGGGGAGCTGTTTTTT.

In nucleotides, the CDR3 is TGTGCCAGCAGTTTGACAGGGGGCGATAAGTATAGTCAGCCCCAGCATTTT. Translating it yields CASSLTGGDKYSQPQHF. The chain uses TRBV27 and TRBJ1-5, with 10 bases fitting TRBD1. CDR1 and CDR2 from the germline V gene are MNHEY and SMNVEV (reference sequence). The CDR3 loop spans 17 amino acids. V shed 3 bases and J 6 bases; nucleotides not matched to a gene: 11.

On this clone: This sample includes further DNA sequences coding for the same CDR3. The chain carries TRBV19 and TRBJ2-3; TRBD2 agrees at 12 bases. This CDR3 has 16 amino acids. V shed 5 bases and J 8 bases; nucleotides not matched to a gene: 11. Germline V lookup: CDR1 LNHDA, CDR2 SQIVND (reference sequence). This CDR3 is CASSPTSGGKASTQYF. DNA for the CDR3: TGTGCCAGTAGTCCCACTAGCGGGGGGAAGGCGAGTACGCAGTATTTT.

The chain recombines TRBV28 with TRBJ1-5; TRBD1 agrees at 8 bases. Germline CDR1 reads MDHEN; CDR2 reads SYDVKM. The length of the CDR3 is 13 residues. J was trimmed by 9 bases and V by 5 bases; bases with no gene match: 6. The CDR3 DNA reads TGTGCCAGCAGTGACCACAGGGGGACGCCCCAGCATTTT. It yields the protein CASSDHRGTPQHF.

CDR3 in amino acids: CASGPNYGYTF. As DNA, the CDR3 is TGTGCCAGCGGGCCTAACTATGGCTACACCTTC. J is TRBJ1-2 and V is TRBV28, with D unclear. V was clipped by 8 bases and J by 0 bases, with 4 bases between them. The CDR3 spans 11 residues. Germline V lookup: CDR1 MDHEN, CDR2 SYDVKM.

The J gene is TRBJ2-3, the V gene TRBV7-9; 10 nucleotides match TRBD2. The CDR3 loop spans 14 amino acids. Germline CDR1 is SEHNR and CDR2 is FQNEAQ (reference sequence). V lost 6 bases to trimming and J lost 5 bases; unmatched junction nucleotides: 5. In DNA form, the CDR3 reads TGTGCCAGCAGTCCCTTAGCGGGGGGAGATACGCAGTATTTT. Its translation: CASSPLAGGDTQYF.

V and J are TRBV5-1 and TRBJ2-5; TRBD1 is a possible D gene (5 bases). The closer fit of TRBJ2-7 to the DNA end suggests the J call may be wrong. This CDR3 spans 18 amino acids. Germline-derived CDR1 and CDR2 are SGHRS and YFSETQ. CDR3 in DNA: TGCGCCAGCAGCTTGGGATCTGGACCCAGGGCTATCTCCTACGAGCAGTACTTC. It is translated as CASSLGSGPRAISYEQYF.

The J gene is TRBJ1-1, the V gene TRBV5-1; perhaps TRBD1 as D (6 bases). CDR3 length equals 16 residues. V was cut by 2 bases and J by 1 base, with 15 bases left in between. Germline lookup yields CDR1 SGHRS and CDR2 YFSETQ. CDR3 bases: TGCGCCAGCAGCTTTACTGGACAGACTCCGAACACTGAAGCTTTCTTT. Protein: CASSFTGQTPNTEAFF.

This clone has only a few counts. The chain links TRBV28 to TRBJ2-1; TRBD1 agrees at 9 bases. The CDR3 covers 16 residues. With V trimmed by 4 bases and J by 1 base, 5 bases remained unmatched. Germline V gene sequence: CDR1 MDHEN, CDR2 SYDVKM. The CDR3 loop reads CASSSMDRGSYNEQFF. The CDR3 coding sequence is TGTGCCAGCAGTTCCATGGACAGGGGATCCTACAATGAGCAGTTCTTC.

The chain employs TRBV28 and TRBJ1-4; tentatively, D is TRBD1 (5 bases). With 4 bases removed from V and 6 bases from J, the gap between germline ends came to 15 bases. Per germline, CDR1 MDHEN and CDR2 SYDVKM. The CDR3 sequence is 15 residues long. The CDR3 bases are TGTGCCAGCAGTTCCCGGGGGTCTGTTTATGAAAAACTGTTTTTT. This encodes CASSSRGSVYEKLFF.

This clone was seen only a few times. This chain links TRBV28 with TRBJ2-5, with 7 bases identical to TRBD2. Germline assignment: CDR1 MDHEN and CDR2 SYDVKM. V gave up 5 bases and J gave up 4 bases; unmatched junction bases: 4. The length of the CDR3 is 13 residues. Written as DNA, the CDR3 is TGTGCCAGCAGTCGGACTAGTGTAGAGACCCAGTACTTC. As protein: CASSRTSVETQYF. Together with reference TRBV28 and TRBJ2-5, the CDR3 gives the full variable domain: DVKVTQSSRYLVKRTGEKVFLECVQDMDHENMFWYRQDPGLGLRLIYFSYDVKMKEKGDIPEGYSVSREKKERFSLILESASTNQTSMYLCASSRTSVETQYFGPGTRLLVL.

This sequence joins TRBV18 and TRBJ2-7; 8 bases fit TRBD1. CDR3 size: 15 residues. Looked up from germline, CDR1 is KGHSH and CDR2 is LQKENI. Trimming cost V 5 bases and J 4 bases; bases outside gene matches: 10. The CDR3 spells CASSAHSGGGYEQYF. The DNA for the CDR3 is TGTGCCAGCTCAGCCCACTCAGGGGGCGGTTACGAGCAGTACTTC.

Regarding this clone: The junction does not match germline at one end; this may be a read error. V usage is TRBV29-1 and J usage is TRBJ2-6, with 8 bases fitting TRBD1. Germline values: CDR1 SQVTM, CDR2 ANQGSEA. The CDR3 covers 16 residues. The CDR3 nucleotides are TGCAGCGTTTTTGGGACAGGAATCTCTGGGGCCAACGGCCTGACTTTC. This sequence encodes CSVFGTGISGANGLTF.

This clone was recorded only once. The CDR3 nucleotides are TGTGCCAGCTCTCGGGAGTCCGGGGAGCTGTTTTTT. Translation: CASSRESGELFF. The chain carries TRBV5-6 and TRBJ2-2; D perhaps matches TRBD2 (6 bases). Trimming shortened V by 7 bases and J by 6 bases, and 10 bases separated the two germline ends. The CDR3 is 12 amino acids. Germline values: CDR1 SGHDT, CDR2 YYEEEE.

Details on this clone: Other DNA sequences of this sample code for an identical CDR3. The CDR3 DNA reads as TGTGCCAGCAGTTACACAGGGGATGGCTACACCTTC. Translating it yields CASSYTGDGYTF. The chain employs TRBV6-5 and TRBJ1-2; 7 bases are shared with TRBD1. Trimming took 2 bases from V and 6 from J; bases not matched to a gene: 0. This CDR3 has 12 amino acids. The germline V gene has CDR1 MNHEY and CDR2 SVGAGI.

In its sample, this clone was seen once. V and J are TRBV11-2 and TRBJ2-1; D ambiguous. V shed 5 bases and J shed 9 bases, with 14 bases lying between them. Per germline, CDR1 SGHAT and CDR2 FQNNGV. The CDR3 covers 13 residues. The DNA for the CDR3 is TGTGCCAGCAGCACGAGATCCCTCGGTGAGCAGTTCTTC. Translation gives CASSTRSLGEQFF. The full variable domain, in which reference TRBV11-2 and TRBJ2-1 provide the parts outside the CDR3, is EAGVAQSPRYKIIEKRQSVAFWCNPISGHATLYWYQQILGQGPKLLIQFQNNGVVDDSQLPKDRFSAERLKGVDSTLKIQPAKLEDSAVYLCASSTRSLGEQFFGPGTRLTVL.

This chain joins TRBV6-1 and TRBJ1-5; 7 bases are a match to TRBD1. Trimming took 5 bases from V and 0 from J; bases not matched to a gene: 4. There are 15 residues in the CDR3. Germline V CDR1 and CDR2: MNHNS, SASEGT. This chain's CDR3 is CASSFRQGSNQPQHF. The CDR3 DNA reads TGTGCCAGCAGTTTTCGACAGGGTAGCAATCAGCCCCAGCATTTT.

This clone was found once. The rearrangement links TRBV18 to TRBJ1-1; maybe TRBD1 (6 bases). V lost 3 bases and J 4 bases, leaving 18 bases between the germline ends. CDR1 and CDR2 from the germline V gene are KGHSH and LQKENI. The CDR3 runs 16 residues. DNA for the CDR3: TGTGCCAGCTCACCCTCGGTACAGGGTTTGAGCACTGAAGCTTTCTTT. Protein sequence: CASSPSVQGLSTEAFF.

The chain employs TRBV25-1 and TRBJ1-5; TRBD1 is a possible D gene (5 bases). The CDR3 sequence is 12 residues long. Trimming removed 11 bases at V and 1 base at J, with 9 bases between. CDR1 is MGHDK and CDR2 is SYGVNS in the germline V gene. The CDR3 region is CASAGSNQPQHF. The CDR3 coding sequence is TGTGCCTCCGCAGGGAGCAATCAGCCCCAGCATTTT.